A single sample is the source of the 20 T cell receptor beta chains below, sequenced in a study of blood T cell repertoires in COVID-19. Here immunoSEQ multiplex PCR was the method, and the copy in TCRdb shows in-frame clones only, minus some. The sample shows 190,000 or so clones, over 70% of them seen only once. The sample was peripheral blood. These TCRs come from a man over 45 with active or convalescent COVID-19.

The chain couples TRBV6-5 to TRBJ2-3; 8 nucleotides agree with TRBD2. V lost 6 bases to trimming and J lost 2 bases; unmatched junction nucleotides: 7. Germline V gene data show CDR1 as MNHEY and CDR2 as SVGAGI. There are 15 residues in the CDR3. Here the CDR3 reads CASRKTSGYTDTQYF. In DNA form, the CDR3 reads TGTGCCAGCAGAAAAACTAGCGGATACACAGATACGCAGTATTTT.

The V call is TRBV3-1 (or the pseudogene TRBV3-2), the J call TRBJ2-3, with 10 positions matching TRBD2. CDR3 length: 17 residues. CDR1 LGHDT and CDR2 YNNKEL come from the germline V gene (reference sequence). Trimming at V came to 0 bases and at J to 4 bases, leaving 7 bases not matched to a gene. The DNA for the CDR3 is TGTGCCAGCAGCCAAGATACTAGCGGGAACTTTCCAGATACGCAGTATTTT. It encodes CASSQDTSGNFPDTQYF.

This clone was counted a few times. V is TRBV30 and J is TRBJ2-2; D is unresolved. The germline gives CDR1 GTSNPN, CDR2 SVGIG (reference sequence). V was trimmed by 2 bases and J by 4 bases, leaving 11 bases between them. This CDR3 comprises 14 residues. The DNA of the CDR3 is TGTGCCTGGAGTCCCCAGTCTCGCACCGGGGAGCTGTTTTTT. Protein sequence: CAWSPQSRTGELFF.

This clone was recorded once. The V gene is TRBV6-5, the J gene TRBJ1-6; tentative D call: TRBD1 (6 bases). V was shortened by 6 bases and J by 7 bases, with 10 bases between the two germline ends. CDR1 is MNHEY and CDR2 is SVGAGI in the germline V gene. The CDR3 runs 13 residues. This CDR3 is CASRRDMNSPLHF. The CDR3 DNA follows: TGTGCCAGCAGGAGGGACATGAATTCACCCCTCCACTTT.

This rearrangement joins TRBV13 to TRBJ2-1, with D possibly TRBD2 on 6 matching bases. Trimming removed 1 base from V and 4 bases from J, with 11 bases in between. CDR3 size: 15 residues. CDR1 and CDR2 from the germline V gene are PRHDT and FYEKMQ (reference sequence). The CDR3 loop reads CASSLEGLRYNEQFF. In DNA, the CDR3 is TGTGCCAGCAGCTTAGAGGGACTCAGGTACAATGAGCAGTTCTTC.

Only one count was recorded for this clone. The rearrangement uses TRBV19 and TRBJ2-3; TRBD2 might be the D (6 bases). Germline V gives CDR1 LNHDA, CDR2 SQIVND (reference sequence). The CDR3 consists of 15 residues. V was cut by 3 bases and J by 2 bases, with 12 bases left in between. The CDR3 coding sequence is TGTGCCAGTAGTATGGGACTCCCCGCCACAGATACGCAGTATTTT. Translating gives CASSMGLPATDTQYF.

A few counts support this clone. V is TRBV7-3 and J is TRBJ2-1; D is possibly TRBD2 (6 bases). This CDR3 spans 14 amino acids. V was shortened by 5 bases and J by 8 bases, with 16 bases between the two germline ends. Germline V gene lookup returns CDR1 SGHTA and CDR2 FQGTGA. The CDR3 DNA follows: TGTGCCAGCAGCCGCCGAGGGCGGGGTGATGAGCAGTTCTTC. Its protein is CASSRRGRGDEQFF.

The J gene is TRBJ1-1, the V gene TRBV28, with no clear D. In germline, CDR1 is MDHEN, CDR2 SYDVKM. Trimming removed 1 base at V and 5 bases at J, with 11 bases between. The CDR3 is 14 amino acids. The CDR3 nucleotides are TGTGCCAGCAGTTTATACGGGTCCGGAACTGAAGCTTTCTTT. Its protein product is CASSLYGSGTEAFF.

In this sample, this clone turned up once. The rearrangement joins TRBV29-1 to TRBJ1-1; 10 nucleotides agree with TRBD1. The germline CDR1 and CDR2 sequences are SQVTM and ANQGSEA. V dropped 7 bases and J dropped 6; count of bases not matched to a gene: 8. The CDR3 contains 13 residues. For the CDR3, the DNA is TGCAGCGGGAGACAGGGGGCCGAATCTGAAGCTTTCTTT. Translating gives CSGRQGAESEAFF.

V and J are TRBV3-1 (or the pseudogene TRBV3-2) and TRBJ2-5; maybe TRBD2 (5 bases). The V and J ends lost 2 bases and 1 base respectively, with 17 bases between them. Germline lookup yields CDR1 LGHDT and CDR2 YNNKEL (reference sequence). The CDR3 sequence is 17 residues long. In DNA, the CDR3 is TGTGCCAGCAGCCAAACGCTTGACGGGCGGGTCCAAGAGACCCAGTACTTC. The encoded protein is CASSQTLDGRVQETQYF.

J is TRBJ2-3 and V is TRBV11-2; TRBD2 might be the D (6 bases). The germline V and J ends were trimmed by 2 bases and 0 bases, with 12 bases remaining between them. The germline V gene encodes CDR1 SGHAT and CDR2 FQNNGV. CDR3 length: 16 amino acids. CDR3 sequence: CASSLRLGGSTDTQYF. DNA for the CDR3: TGTGCCAGCAGCTTACGTCTCGGGGGTAGCACAGATACGCAGTATTTT.

This rearrangement joins TRBV19 to TRBJ1-2; no firm D call. The V and J ends lost 5 bases and 3 bases respectively, with 7 bases between them. Germline lookup yields CDR1 LNHDA and CDR2 SQIVND (reference sequence). This CDR3 contains 12 residues. The CDR3 here is CASSPEDYGYTF. The CDR3, as DNA: TGTGCCAGTAGTCCAGAGGACTATGGCTACACCTTC.

This chain joins TRBV6-6 and TRBJ1-2; possible D gene TRBD1, 5 bases. Germline CDR1 and CDR2: MNHNY and SVGAGI (reference sequence). Trimming cost V 5 bases and J 8 bases, with 12 bases left between them. The CDR3 is made up of 12 amino acids. CDR3 coding DNA: TGTGCCAGCAGTACAGGTCTTCCCGGCTACACCTTC. Translated, it gives CASSTGLPGYTF.

In this sample, this clone turned up once. The chain joins TRBV25-1 to TRBJ2-2, with no clear D. The V and J ends lost 4 bases and 7 bases respectively, with 10 bases between them. There are 13 residues in the CDR3. Germline CDR1 reads MGHDK; CDR2 reads SYGVNS. The CDR3 DNA reads TGTGCCAGCAGTGGGGCAGTTCTCGGGGAGCTGTTTTTT. The encoded protein is CASSGAVLGELFF.

The V and J genes are TRBV7-2 and TRBJ2-3, with D uncertain. Germline V gives CDR1 SGHTA, CDR2 FQGNSA. The CDR3 sequence is 15 residues long. Trimming removed 5 bases from V and 1 base from J, with 13 bases in between. The CDR3 region has the DNA TGTGCCAGCAGCCCCGTACGAGGTGGCACAGATACGCAGTATTTT. This gives the protein CASSPVRGGTDTQYF.

The chain couples TRBV6-6 to TRBJ2-7, with D hard to call. V was shortened by 4 bases and J by 2 bases, with 9 bases between the two germline ends. The germline gives CDR1 MNHNY, CDR2 SVGAGI (reference sequence). The CDR3 length is 13 residues. The CDR3, as DNA: TGTGCCAGCAGTTCCTTCTCCCCCTACGAGCAGTACTTC. It codes for CASSSFSPYEQYF.

The V gene is TRBV27, the J gene TRBJ2-5; TRBD1 matches 8 bases. The CDR3 is 15 amino acids. The trim removed 4 bases at V and 3 bases at J, leaving 7 bases unmatched. From germline, CDR1 is MNHEY and CDR2 SMNVEV (reference sequence). CDR3 sequence (DNA): TGTGCCAGCAGTTCGGGACAGGCAGGGGAAGAGACCCAGTACTTC. Translated: CASSSGQAGEETQYF.

The rearrangement uses TRBV28 and TRBJ2-7; D might be TRBD2 (5 bases). This CDR3 has 17 amino acids. V was shortened by 2 bases and J by 1 base, with 18 bases between the two germline ends. The germline gives CDR1 MDHEN, CDR2 SYDVKM. The CDR3 DNA reads as TGTGCCAGCAGTTTAAGTCCTGTTGCGGGTGGATCCTACGAGCAGTACTTC. Its translation: CASSLSPVAGGSYEQYF.

The genes are TRBV19 and TRBJ2-2; 9 bases match TRBD1. The germline V gene encodes CDR1 LNHDA and CDR2 SQIVND (reference sequence). After removal of 5 bases from V and 5 bases from J, the junction contained 6 bases not matched to a gene. The CDR3 has 15 amino acids. The CDR3 nucleotides read TGTGCCAGTAGTTTCCGGACAGGGGCAACCGGGGAGCTGTTTTTT. Protein: CASSFRTGATGELFF. Full variable domain (rest looked up from reference TRBV19 and TRBJ2-2): DGGITQSPKYLFRKEGQNVTLSCEQNLNHDAMYWYRQDPGQGLRLIYYSQIVNDFQKGDIAEGYSVSREKKESFPLTVTSAQKNPTAFYLCASSFRTGATGELFFGEGSRLTVL.

The CDR3 DNA reads as TGTGCCAGTAGTGCCAGGGTGACGGACACCGGGGAGCTGTTTTTT. Residues: CASSARVTDTGELFF. The rearrangement joins TRBV19 to TRBJ2-2; D may be TRBD1 (5 bases). The germline V gene encodes CDR1 LNHDA and CDR2 SQIVND (reference sequence). The CDR3 runs to 15 residues. Trimming cost V 5 bases and J 3 bases, with 13 bases left between them.